Shown below are 17 T cell receptor beta chains from a single sample sequenced in a study of molecular identifiers for immune sequencing clone quantification. TCRdb fed the PCR reads into MiXCR, producing one record per CDR3 protein. The sample shows around 65,000 distinct CDR3 sequences, 17% of them seen only once. Source material: naive CD8+ T cells from blood, with Jurkat cell RNA spiked in. Stated subset: FACS-sorted CD8+CD4-CCR7+CD45RA+ naive T cells. All receptors derive from a human donor in good health. Some libraries in this study had Jurkat cell RNA spiked in.

Regarding this clonotype: It may be a read error: a sequence one base away is much more abundant. V usage is TRBV13 and J usage is TRBJ1-1, with D uncertain. This CDR3 has 12 amino acids. Per the germline V gene, CDR1 is PRHDT and CDR2 is FYEKMQ (reference sequence). The CDR3 is CASSSPRTEALF. The CDR3 DNA sequence: TGTGCCAGCAGCAGCCCGCGCACCGAAGCTCTCTTT.

This clonotype was seen repeatedly, ten times or more. This chain uses TRBV7-6 with TRBJ1-4; D is unresolved. Trimming shortened V by 5 bases and J by 8 bases, and 15 bases separated the two germline ends. The germline CDR1 and CDR2 sequences are SGHVS and FNYEAQ. The CDR3 has 14 amino acids. The CDR3, as DNA: TGTGCCAGCAGCCAAAGGGTTACGAGCGAAAAACTGTTTTTT. Its translation: CASSQRVTSEKLFF.

For this clonotype: The CDR3 does not close with the conserved phenylalanine or tryptophan, likely indicating a read error. The chain uses TRBV9 and TRBJ2-1; D is unclear. CDR1 SGDLS and CDR2 YYNGEE come from the germline V gene. Trimming stripped 0 bases from V and 2 bases from J, with 12 bases between. This CDR3 comprises 16 residues. The CDR3: CASSVDEEMPYNEQFS. The CDR3 nucleotides read TGTGCCAGCAGCGTAGATGAGGAGATGCCCTACAATGAGCAGTTCTCC.

About this clonotype: This may be a read error, as it is one base from a much larger clone. The chain combines TRBV7-8 with TRBJ2-7, with unresolved D. Germline V gene sequence: CDR1 SGHVS, CDR2 FQNEAQ. The CDR3 spans 15 residues. V shed 5 bases and J shed 3 bases, with 17 bases lying between them. The CDR3 sequence is CASSHGSDLIYEQYF. CDR3 sequence (DNA): TGTGCCAGCAGCCATGGGTCAGATCTAATCTACGAGCAGTACTTC.

In this sample, this clonotype turned up once. It may be a read error: a sequence one base away is much more abundant. The rearrangement links TRBV3-1 to TRBJ2-4; D is unclear. The V and J ends lost 8 bases and 10 bases respectively, with 15 bases between them. The CDR3 contains 12 residues. CDR1 is LGHDT, CDR2 YNNKEL, per germline (reference sequence). The CDR3 sequence is CASRETKWIQYF. The DNA for the CDR3 is TGTGCCAGCCGCGAAACCAAGTGGATTCAGTACTTC.

This clonotype was found many times. The chain recombines TRBV20-1 with TRBJ2-3, with TRBD1 as a possible D gene (5 bases). The germline V gene has CDR1 DFQATT and CDR2 SNEGSKA (reference sequence). The V gene lost 0 bases and the J gene lost 6 bases, with 10 bases spanning the gap. The CDR3 consists of 13 residues. CDR3 region: CSAREGRMDTQYF. CDR3 sequence (DNA): TGCAGTGCTAGAGAGGGGCGGATGGATACGCAGTATTTT.

This clonotype has a handful of counts. The chain is built from TRBV5-5 and TRBJ1-1, with 7 nucleotides matching TRBD1. The V gene's germline CDR1 is SGHKS and CDR2 YYEKEE (reference sequence). The trim removed 4 bases at V and 7 bases at J, leaving 7 bases unmatched. CDR3 length: 13 residues. In DNA, the CDR3 is TGTGCCAGCAGCCAGCACAGGGGAGGTGAAGCTTTCTTT. Its protein product is CASSQHRGGEAFF.

This clonotype occurred many times. J is TRBJ1-1 and V is TRBV19, with 7 positions matching TRBD1. With V trimmed by 1 base and J by 2 bases, 4 bases remained unmatched. The CDR3 spans 15 residues. Germline-derived CDR1 and CDR2 are LNHDA and SQIVND (reference sequence). In nucleotides, the CDR3 is TGTGCCAGTAGTATAGTCGGACAGGTCAACACTGAAGCTTTCTTT. Amino acids: CASSIVGQVNTEAFF.

At least ten counts were recorded for this clonotype. V is TRBV13 and J is TRBJ2-3, with D hard to call. The CDR3 covers 13 residues. CDR1 is PRHDT, CDR2 FYEKMQ, per germline (reference sequence). V was cut by 5 bases and J by 1 base, with 7 bases left in between. For the CDR3, the DNA is TGTGCCAGCAGCCTATGGCGCACAGATACGCAGTATTTT. It translates to CASSLWRTDTQYF.

The sample holds a few counts of this clonotype. The V call is TRBV27, the J call TRBJ2-3; D possibly corresponds to TRBD2 (6 bases). Germline CDR1 MNHEY, CDR2 SMNVEV (reference sequence). The CDR3 has 13 residues. The V and J ends lost 2 bases and 5 bases respectively, with 8 bases between them. CDR3 protein: CASSLRAGDTQYF. As DNA, the CDR3 is TGTGCCAGCAGTTTACGAGCGGGAGATACGCAGTATTTT.

This clonotype is medium-sized by share. The genes are TRBV23-1 and TRBJ2-3; no clear D gene. TRBV23-1 is flagged as an ORF with uncertain function. This CDR3 is 14 amino acids long. The V end lost 10 bases, the J end lost 0 bases, and 14 bases lay between the germline ends. CDR3 sequence (DNA): TGCGCCAATTCGACGGTGACTAGCACAGATACGCAGTATTTT. It specifies CANSTVTSTDTQYF.

This clonotype occurred once. The rearrangement uses TRBV5-3 and TRBJ2-7, with unresolved D. TRBV5-3 is identified as an open reading frame with a role that is uncertain. V was trimmed by 8 bases and J by 0 bases, leaving 12 bases between them. This CDR3 has 13 amino acids. The CDR3, as DNA: TGTGCCAGCAGCCGAACAGACTCCTACGAGCAGTACTTC. Protein sequence: CASSRTDSYEQYF.

This clonotype was detected many times. The chain links TRBV6-2 or TRBV6-3 to TRBJ2-1, with D unclear. CDR3 length: 14 residues. Germline V lookup: CDR1 MNHEY, CDR2 SVGEGT. The germline V and J ends were trimmed by 0 bases and 10 bases, with 13 bases remaining between them. The CDR3 nucleotides read TGTGCCAGCAGTTACTCCGGGTTAATGGGAGAGCAGTTCTTC. It encodes CASSYSGLMGEQFF.

This clonotype showed up many times. V is TRBV9 and J is TRBJ1-5; D might be TRBD1 (5 bases). Trimming took off 0 bases at V and 1 base at J, with 14 bases between the two ends. The CDR3 consists of 17 residues. CDR1 is SGDLS, CDR2 YYNGEE, per germline. The CDR3 is CASSVEGRERSNQPQHF. The CDR3 coding sequence is TGTGCCAGCAGCGTAGAGGGCAGGGAGAGAAGCAATCAGCCCCAGCATTTT.

In its sample, this clonotype was seen many times. The rearrangement uses TRBV19 and TRBJ2-6, with 9 positions matching TRBD1. CDR3 length equals 20 residues. CDR1 and CDR2 (germline): LNHDA, SQIVND (reference sequence). J was trimmed by 2 bases and V by 1 base; bases with no gene match: 12. CDR3 nucleotides: TGTGCCAGTAGTATAGTGGGACAGGGTATTGGTCCGACTGGGGCCAACGTCCTGACTTTC. Its protein is CASSIVGQGIGPTGANVLTF.

This clonotype has a count of ten or more. The chain employs TRBV19 and TRBJ2-1; 8 positions agree with TRBD1. The CDR3 spans 12 residues. V lost 5 bases, J lost 12 bases, and 6 bases stayed unmatched. Germline CDR1 is LNHDA and CDR2 is SQIVND (reference sequence). CDR3 bases: TGTGCCAGTAGTCCGCAGGGGGCCAGGCAGTTCTTC. This sequence encodes CASSPQGARQFF.

This clonotype was detected ten times or more. The V gene is TRBV12-3 or TRBV12-4, the J gene TRBJ1-5; D uncertain. The CDR3 is 13 amino acids. V gave up 7 bases and J gave up 6 bases, with 13 bases separating them. The CDR3 DNA reads as TGTGCCAGCACATCGGAGGGTATTCAGCCCCAGCATTTT. Translation gives CASTSEGIQPQHF.